This T cell receptor (beta chain) originates from a study of cytomegalovirus exposure and HLA in healthy donors. Notes on the study in general: Within a later analysis, the majority of CMV-associated TCR beta chains appeared HLA-restricted. Later analysis indicated greater clonal expansion among HLA-associated TCR beta chains than among equally common other chains. Roughly even sequencing depth across donors was the assumption behind the presence/absence analyses.

The PCR had 60 Vbeta and 13 Jbeta primers. Repertoires were generated with immunoSEQ multiplex PCR, while TCRdb's copy carries only in-frame clones and drops some. The sample lists approximately 170,000 clones, roughly 80% occurring once. About this clone: No antigen is known for it.

From germline, CDR1 is MNHEY and CDR2 SMNVEV (reference sequence). The V and J ends lost 5 bases and 1 base, in that order; junction bases with no gene match: 5. The CDR3 has 15 residues. Healthy bone marrow donors made up the donors. The TCR originated in a man younger than 35 in good health and CMV-seropositive. Source material: PBMCs. The chain couples TRBV27 to TRBJ1-1; TRBD1 aligns across 9 bases. CDR3 region: CASSRGTGPNTEAFF. CDR3 bases: TGTGCCAGCAGTCGGGGGACAGGGCCGAACACTGAAGCTTTCTTT.